These T cell receptor beta chains were read from a single sample in a study of T-cell memory formation after mild COVID-19. TCRdb called the 5' RACE reads again in MiXCR, with one record for every CDR3 protein. The sample carries about 470,000 distinct CDR3 sequences, approximately 18% recorded once. The sequenced sample was PBMCs or a T cell subset sorted from them (not recorded which). These receptor sequences come from an adult woman who had mild COVID-19 (a few samples of this study predate the infection). Cell type and time point are not known. CDR3s include the opening cysteine and the closing phenylalanine or tryptophan. The D gene is left open where the match is weak. Size tells how often a clone was seen (once, few, many) or the class of an expanded clone, and some rows leave it out.

cdr3_aa,cdr3_nt,clone_size,j_call,d_call,v_call
CASSFQGPLISF,TGTGCCAGCAGCTTTCAGGGGCCTCTTATATCCTTC,-,TRBJ2-5,-,TRBV5-4
CASSLLGTKRATNEKLFF,TGTGCCAGCAGCTTGCTAGGGACTAAAAGGGCCACTAATGAAAAACTGTTTTTT,-,TRBJ1-4,-,TRBV7-3
CASSPGQNNEKLFF,TGTGCCAGCAGCCCGGGACAGAATAATGAAAAACTGTTTTTT,-,TRBJ1-4,TRBD1,TRBV4-2
CASSLSRGENTGELFF,TGCGCCAGCAGCTTGAGCAGGGGGGAGAACACCGGGGAGCTGTTTTTT,-,TRBJ2-2,-,TRBV5-1
CASSLDGTDSYEQYF,TGTGCCAGCAGCTTAGACGGGACTGACTCCTACGAGCAGTACTTC,-,TRBJ2-7,-,TRBV7-2
CASSPTMGYEQYF,TGTGCCAGCTCACCGACAATGGGTTACGAGCAGTACTTC,-,TRBJ2-7,-,TRBV18
CASSYYDLAPADTEAFF,TGTGCCAGCAGTTACTACGATTTGGCCCCCGCTGACACTGAAGCTTTCTTT,few,TRBJ1-1,-,TRBV6-2/TRBV6-3
CASSPSGRGADTQYF,TGTGCCAGCAGCCCTAGCGGGAGGGGGGCAGATACGCAGTATTTT,few,TRBJ2-3,TRBD2,TRBV27
CASSKSGDTQYF,TGTGCCAGCAGTAAAAGCGGAGATACGCAGTATTTT,-,TRBJ2-3,-,TRBV2
CSVDKGSTGGTEAFF,TGCAGCGTTGATAAGGGGAGTACAGGGGGCACTGAAGCTTTCTTT,few,TRBJ1-1,TRBD1,TRBV29-1
CASSPNFGGSGELFF,TGCGCCAGCAGCCCCAACTTCGGGGGCTCCGGGGAGCTGTTTTTT,-,TRBJ2-2,-,TRBV5-1
CAIGPGTLSYEQYF,TGTGCCATCGGGCCCGGGACGCTCTCCTACGAGCAGTACTTC,few,TRBJ2-7,-,TRBV10-3
CSVESPMNTEAFF,TGCAGCGTTGAATCCCCGATGAACACTGAAGCTTTCTTT,-,TRBJ1-1,-,TRBV29-1
CASSFRALGGAVPAFF,TGTGCCAGCAGCTTCCGAGCGTTAGGGGGCGCAGTCCCAGCTTTCTTT,-,TRBJ1-1,TRBD1,TRBV7-2